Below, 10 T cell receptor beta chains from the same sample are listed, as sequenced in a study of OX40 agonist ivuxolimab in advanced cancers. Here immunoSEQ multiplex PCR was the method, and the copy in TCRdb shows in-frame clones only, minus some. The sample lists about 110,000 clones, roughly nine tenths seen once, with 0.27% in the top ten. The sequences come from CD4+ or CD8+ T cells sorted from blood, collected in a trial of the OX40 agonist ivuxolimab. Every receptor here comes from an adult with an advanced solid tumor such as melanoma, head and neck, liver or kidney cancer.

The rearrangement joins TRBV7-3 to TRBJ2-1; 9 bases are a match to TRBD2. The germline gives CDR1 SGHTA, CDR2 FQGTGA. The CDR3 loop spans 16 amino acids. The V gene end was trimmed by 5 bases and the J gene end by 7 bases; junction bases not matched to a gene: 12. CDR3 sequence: CASSPPGSGRGNEQFF. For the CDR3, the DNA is TGTGCCAGCAGCCCACCCGGTAGCGGGAGAGGGAATGAGCAGTTCTTC.

The CDR3, as DNA: TGTGCCAGCTCACCCTTGCGAGTGCAGGGGTCGGACACTGAAGCTTTCTTT. This translates into CASSPLRVQGSDTEAFF. The chain recombines TRBV18 with TRBJ1-1; a possible D gene is TRBD1 (6 bases). The CDR3 runs 17 residues. Trimming stripped 3 bases from V and 3 bases from J, with 20 bases between. Per germline, CDR1 KGHSH and CDR2 LQKENI.

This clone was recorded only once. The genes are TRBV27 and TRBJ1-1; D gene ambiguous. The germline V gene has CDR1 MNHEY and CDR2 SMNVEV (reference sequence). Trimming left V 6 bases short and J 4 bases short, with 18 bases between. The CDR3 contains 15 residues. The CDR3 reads CASRPHRSRTTEAFF. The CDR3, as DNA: TGTGCCAGCAGACCCCACCGGAGCCGAACCACTGAAGCTTTCTTT.

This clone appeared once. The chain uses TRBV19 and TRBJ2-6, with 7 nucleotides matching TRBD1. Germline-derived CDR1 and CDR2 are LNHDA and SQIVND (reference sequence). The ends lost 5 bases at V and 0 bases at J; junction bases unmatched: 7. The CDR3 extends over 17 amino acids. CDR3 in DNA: TGTGCCAGTAGTGCCCGACAGGGAACCTCTGGGGCCAACGTCCTGACTTTC. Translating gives CASSARQGTSGANVLTF.

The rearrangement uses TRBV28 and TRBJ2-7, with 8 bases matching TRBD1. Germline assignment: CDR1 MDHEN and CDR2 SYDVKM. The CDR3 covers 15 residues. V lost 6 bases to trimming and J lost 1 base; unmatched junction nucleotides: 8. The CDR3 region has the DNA TGTGCCAGCAGGACTTCCGGGACAGGTTCCTACGAGCAGTACTTC. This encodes CASRTSGTGSYEQYF.

This CDR3 is CASSETWQGGNSPLHF. CDR3 in DNA: TGTGCCAGTAGTGAAACATGGCAAGGGGGTAATTCACCCCTCCACTTT. This rearrangement joins TRBV19 to TRBJ1-6; D is possibly TRBD1 (6 bases). Germline CDR1 LNHDA, CDR2 SQIVND (reference sequence). V lost 5 bases to trimming and J lost 6 bases, with 17 bases between them. This CDR3 comprises 16 residues. The entire variable domain, with the rest obtained from reference TRBV19 and TRBJ1-6, is as follows: DGGITQSPKYLFRKEGQNVTLSCEQNLNHDAMYWYRQDPGQGLRLIYYSQIVNDFQKGDIAEGYSVSREKKESFPLTVTSAQKNPTAFYLCASSETWQGGNSPLHFGNGTRLTVT.

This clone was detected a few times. CDR3: CAWIQGTIPEAFF. The CDR3 DNA is TGTGCCTGGATCCAGGGCACGATCCCTGAAGCTTTCTTT. The chain carries TRBV30 and TRBJ1-1; perhaps TRBD1 as D (5 bases). There are 13 residues in the CDR3. V was clipped by 4 bases and J by 6 bases, with 15 bases between them. Germline CDR1 and CDR2: GTSNPN and SVGIG (reference sequence).

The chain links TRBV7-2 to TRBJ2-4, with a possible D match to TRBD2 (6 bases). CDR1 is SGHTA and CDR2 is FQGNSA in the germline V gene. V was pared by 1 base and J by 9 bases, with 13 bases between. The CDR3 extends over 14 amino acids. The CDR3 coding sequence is TGTGCCAGCAGCTTAGGGGTACTAGCAAGCATTCAGTACTTC. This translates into CASSLGVLASIQYF.

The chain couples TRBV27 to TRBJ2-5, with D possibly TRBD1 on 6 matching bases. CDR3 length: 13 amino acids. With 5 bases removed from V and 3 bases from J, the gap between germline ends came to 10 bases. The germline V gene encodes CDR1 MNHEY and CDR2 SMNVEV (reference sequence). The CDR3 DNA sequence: TGTGCCAGCAGTCCATGGACAGAAGAGACCCAGTACTTC. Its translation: CASSPWTEETQYF.

CDR3 amino acids: CASSSDRGRYEQYF. CDR3 sequence (DNA): TGTGCCAGCAGTTCGGACAGGGGGCGTTACGAGCAGTACTTC. The rearrangement joins TRBV27 to TRBJ2-7, with TRBD1 identical over 11 bases. The CDR3 consists of 14 residues. Germline CDR1 is MNHEY and CDR2 is SMNVEV (reference sequence). V trimming: 4 bases; J trimming: 4 bases; junction bases outside the gene matches: 3.